These T cell receptor beta chains were read from a single sample in a study of T cell repertoires in cytomegalovirus infection. TCRdb re-called the reads through MiXCR, storing one row per CDR3 protein. This table has 200,000 to 300,000 distinct CDR3 sequences, around 15% appearing once. Sequenced material: PBMCs. Source of these receptors: a human donor in good health (CMV status not recorded). Some clones in this sample may be carry-over from other donors' samples. Each CDR3 is given with its conserved first and last residue. D genes are given only for firm matches. The size field is filled for only some rows; it gives once, few, many or a size class.

size	D	J	V	DNA	CDR3
many	NA	TRBJ2-3	TRBV18	TGTGCCAGCTCACCATACTGGGGAGGCACAGATACGCAGTATTTT	CASSPYWGGTDTQYF
few	TRBD1	TRBJ1-1	TRBV29-1	TGCAGCGTTTATCCGGGACAGGGATTGACTTTCTTT	CSVYPGQGLTFF
many	NA	TRBJ2-7	TRBV12-3/TRBV12-4	TGTGCCAGCAGCCGCACTGCCTACGAGCAGTACTTC	CASSRTAYEQYF
NA	NA	TRBJ2-5	TRBV27	TGTGCCAGCAGTGCCTCGGGAGTTAAAGAGACCCAGTACTTC	CASSASGVKETQYF
few	NA	TRBJ1-1	TRBV4-1	TGCGCCAGCAGCCAAGATCCAACGGGAAGGCGAGAAGCTTTCTTT	CASSQDPTGRREAFF
NA	NA	TRBJ1-2	TRBV5-1	TGCGCCAGCAGCTGGGCACCGACGGAGAACTATGGCTACACCTTC	CASSWAPTENYGYTF
NA	TRBD2	TRBJ2-1	TRBV20-1	TGCAGTGCTAGTTTCGGGGGGTCAGGAAATGAGCAGTTCTTC	CSASFGGSGNEQFF
few	TRBD1	TRBJ1-3	TRBV5-8	TGTGCCAGCAGCTTACGGACAGGAGGGAGCACCATATATTTT	CASSLRTGGSTIYF
NA	NA	TRBJ2-1	TRBV6-6	TGTGCCAGCAGTAGGGGCCCAGAGCGTGAGCAGTTCTTC	CASSRGPEREQFF
many	TRBD2	TRBJ2-1	TRBV7-3	TGTGCCAGCAGCTCGGCCTCGGGACTAGCGGAATACAATGAGCAGTTCTTC	CASSSASGLAEYNEQFF
many	NA	TRBJ2-5	TRBV6-1	TGTGCCAGCAGTGGAAGTACGGGCCCCCTCGGGGAGACCCAGTACTTC	CASSGSTGPLGETQYF
few	NA	TRBJ2-5	TRBV29-1	TGCAGCGGCGGACCCCCCGGGACCCAGTACTTC	CSGGPPGTQYF
NA	NA	TRBJ1-4	TRBV20-1	TGCAGTGCGAGGGGCACAACAACTAATGAAAAACTGTTTTTT	CSARGTTTNEKLFF
NA	NA	TRBJ2-7	TRBV4-3	TGCGCCAGCAGCCAAGATAGAAGCGGCTCCTACGAGCAGTACTTC	CASSQDRSGSYEQYF
NA	TRBD2	TRBJ2-7	TRBV5-4	TGTGCCAGCAGCTTGGTTAGCGGGGGACCCTACGAGCAGTACTTC	CASSLVSGGPYEQYF
NA	TRBD2	TRBJ2-1	TRBV6-5	TGTGCCAGCAGTTACATGTCTAGCGGGAGGTCCTACAATGAGCAGTTCTTC	CASSYMSSGRSYNEQFF
NA	NA	TRBJ1-4	TRBV29-1	TGCAGCGTTGCGGCGGGGGGTGAAAAACTGTTTTTT	CSVAAGGEKLFF
NA	TRBD2	TRBJ2-1	TRBV6-6	TGTGCCAGCAGTCTTTCTAGCGGGAGCCAATCCCCTAAATACAATGAGCAGTTCTTC	CASSLSSGSQSPKYNEQFF
NA	NA	TRBJ2-1	TRBV6-1	TGTGCCAGCAGCCGCACTAGCTTTGAGCAGTTCTTC	CASSRTSFEQFF
few	NA	TRBJ2-5	TRBV20-1	TGCAGTGCAGAAGCGGCGGATAGCGGATTACAAGAGACCCAGTACTTC	CSAEAADSGLQETQYF
NA	TRBD2	TRBJ2-3	TRBV18	TGTGCCAGCTCACCACTAGCGGGGGGATCTAGCACAGATACGCAGTATTTT	CASSPLAGGSSTDTQYF
many	NA	TRBJ1-1	TRBV7-2	TGTGCCAGGACGTGGGTGGCGAACACTGAAGCTTTCTTT	CARTWVANTEAFF
many	NA	TRBJ2-1	TRBV7-2	TGTGCCAGCAGCTTCAGGACGGCCTACAATGAGCAGTTCTTC	CASSFRTAYNEQFF
NA	NA	TRBJ2-5	TRBV18	TGTGCCAGCTCACCGTTCAGGGGCCTACAAGAGACCCAGTACTTC	CASSPFRGLQETQYF
NA	NA	TRBJ2-1	TRBV7-9	TGTGCCAGTCCTCTCCCCTGGCAGACAAGGGATGAGCAGTTCTTC	CASPLPWQTRDEQFF
few	TRBD2	TRBJ2-3	TRBV18	TGTGCCAGCTCACCACTATCAGCGGGGATGGGAGCAGATACGCAGTATTTT	CASSPLSAGMGADTQYF
NA	NA	TRBJ1-1	TRBV5-1	TGCGCCAGCAGCTTGGTGGGGTCCTCTAAGGCCGAAGCTTTCTTT	CASSLVGSSKAEAFF
NA	NA	TRBJ1-2	TRBV4-2	TGTGCCAGCAGCCAAGATTTGGGGGGCTTTGGCTACACCTTC	CASSQDLGGFGYTF